Below are 10 T cell receptor beta chains sequenced from a single sample in a study of shared clonotypes between healthy human individuals (dated by TCRdb to 2020 to 2022). The protocol used for the library was the immunoSEQ multiplex PCR assay. The source is immuneACCESS, and TCRdb retained only in-frame sequences with V and J called. Part of the clones is not carried over; for the studies checked, unresolved V genes explain less than half of this, and the remainder is unexplained. The sample table holds over 75,000 clones, of which 68% were seen once. Approximately 55% of the sample comes from the top ten. Specimen: memory CD8+ T cells sorted from blood. The cell subset or site label on this specimen signifies: CD45RO+ cells pooled with CCR7-negative TemRA cells. All receptors derive from a man aged 25 to 40 in good health.

Concerning this clone: The germline gene is not matched at one end of the junction; a read error may be the cause. J is TRBJ2-2 and V is TRBV7-7, with 7 bases that match TRBD2. The germline V gene encodes CDR1 SSHAT and CDR2 FNYEAQ (reference sequence). The CDR3 length is 17 residues. In DNA form, the CDR3 reads TGTGCTAGCAGCCCGAAACTAGCGCGAGCGAACACCGGGGAGCTGTTTTTT. It translates to CASSPKLARANTGELFF.

There are many counts of this clone. The rearrangement uses TRBV14 and TRBJ1-1; D unresolved. The germline V and J ends were trimmed by 4 bases and 1 base, with 7 bases remaining between them. CDR1 and CDR2 from the germline V gene are SGHDN and FVKESK. The CDR3 runs to 13 residues. In DNA, the CDR3 is TGTGCCAGCAGCCTATACTCGAACACTGAAGCTTTCTTT. This sequence encodes CASSLYSNTEAFF.

The chain couples TRBV29-1 to TRBJ2-7; D tentatively fits TRBD1 or TRBD2 (5 bases each). CDR1 is SQVTM, CDR2 ANQGSEA, per germline. The CDR3 loop spans 15 amino acids. V was clipped by 0 bases and J by 3 bases, with 15 bases between them. CDR3 sequence reads: CSVEDPGTPSYEQYF. The CDR3 DNA reads as TGCAGCGTTGAAGATCCGGGGACCCCGAGCTACGAGCAGTACTTC.

The chain carries TRBV7-6 and TRBJ2-1, with 8 bases aligning to TRBD2. The J segment lost 3 bases and the V segment lost 5 bases, leaving 6 bases of the junction unmatched. Germline V gene data show CDR1 as SGHVS and CDR2 as FNYEAQ. The CDR3 consists of 15 residues. The CDR3 bases are TGTGCCAGCAGCCTTACTAGCGGATACTACAATGAGCAGTTCTTC. Its translation: CASSLTSGYYNEQFF.

The V gene is TRBV9, the J gene TRBJ2-3, with 7 bases fitting TRBD2. CDR3 length equals 17 residues. Per the germline V gene, CDR1 is SGDLS and CDR2 is YYNGEE. V gave up 0 bases and J gave up 2 bases; unmatched junction bases: 9. CDR3 nucleotides: TGTGCCAGCAGCGTAGCGTTCGCTAGCGGAAACACAGATACGCAGTATTTT. This translates into CASSVAFASGNTDTQYF.

The CDR3 loop is CASSPGLAVRDTQYF. In DNA form, the CDR3 reads TGTGCCAGCAGTCCGGGACTAGCCGTGAGAGATACGCAGTATTTT. This sequence joins TRBV13 and TRBJ2-3, with 9 bases identical to TRBD2. Germline assignment: CDR1 PRHDT and CDR2 FYEKMQ (reference sequence). Trimming removed 6 bases from V and 5 bases from J; junction bases left unmatched: 9. CDR3 length equals 15 residues.

This clone was detected only once. V and J are TRBV5-8 and TRBJ2-3; 9 positions match TRBD2. Germline loops: CDR1 SGHTS, CDR2 YDEGEE. The CDR3 is 14 amino acids. V lost 5 bases and J lost 2; bases outside the gene matches: 3. CDR3 DNA sequence: TGTGCCAGCAGACTAGCGGGCCTCACAGATACGCAGTATTTT. It encodes CASRLAGLTDTQYF.

This chain connects TRBV5-5 to TRBJ2-5; 13 bases match TRBD2. Germline-derived CDR1 and CDR2 are SGHKS and YYEKEE (reference sequence). The CDR3 sequence is 17 residues long. V was pared by 4 bases and J by 2 bases, with 8 bases of the junction left unmatched. The CDR3 bases are TGTGCCAGCAGCCAAGGGGGACTAGCGGGACCGCAAGAGACCCAGTACTTC. It yields the protein CASSQGGLAGPQETQYF.

The V gene is TRBV5-4, the J gene TRBJ2-1; TRBD2 matches at 11 bases. V was clipped by 3 bases and J by 6 bases; unmatched bases: 5. CDR1 and CDR2 (germline): SGHNT, YYREEE (reference sequence). This CDR3 has 15 residues. This CDR3 reads CASSSTSGTGNEQFF. CDR3 coding DNA: TGTGCCAGCAGCTCGACTAGCGGGACCGGCAATGAGCAGTTCTTC.

The chain couples TRBV6-5 to TRBJ1-3; D uncertain. Germline V gene lookup returns CDR1 MNHEY and CDR2 SVGAGI. The CDR3 is 15 amino acids. Trimming took off 6 bases at V and 0 bases at J, with 12 bases between the two ends. This CDR3 reads CASSRRLISGNTIYF. The CDR3 region has the DNA TGTGCCAGCAGCCGCCGACTGATCTCTGGAAACACCATATATTTT.